This section outlines one TCR beta chain sequence together with its context. The V gene end was trimmed by 5 bases and the J gene end by 5 bases; junction bases not matched to a gene: 8. Germline-derived CDR1 and CDR2 are MNHEY and SVGEGT. The CDR3 contains 15 residues. These data come from a study of blood T cell repertoires in COVID-19. Repertoires were generated with immunoSEQ multiplex PCR, while TCRdb's copy carries only in-frame clones and drops some. The repertoire consists of around 280,000 clones, with approximately 83% occurring once and the leading ten covering about 2.2%. The rearrangement links TRBV6-2 or TRBV6-3 to TRBJ2-2; 7 bases map to TRBD1. The sequence derives from a woman in her twenties or thirties who had recovered from COVID-19. Sequencing used peripheral blood. Here the CDR3 reads CASSLTGVGTGELFF. The CDR3 DNA follows: TGTGCCAGCAGTCTCACAGGGGTAGGGACCGGGGAGCTGTTTTTT.